This is a list of T cell receptor beta chains from one sample in a study of CD8+ T cells in alopecia areata. Some clones are missing from TCRdb's copy, which holds only in-frame ones; the method was immunoSEQ multiplex PCR. This table has about 300,000 clones, 58% appearing once. This sample comprised CD4+ T cells sorted from blood, obtained at week 24, from a patient treated with tofacitinib. The receptors were gathered from a human donor with alopecia areata. The CDR3 runs from the conserved cysteine through the conserved F or W. D genes are given only for firm matches. Clone size is stated in some rows and not others, as once, few, many or a class when expanded.

D gene: NA; J gene: TRBJ2-5; clone size: NA; V gene: TRBV2; CDR3 protein: CASSDGRSQETQYF; CDR3 DNA: TGTGCCAGCAGTGACGGGCGGTCCCAAGAGACCCAGTACTTC
D gene: NA; J gene: TRBJ1-2; clone size: NA; V gene: TRBV4-1; CDR3 protein: CASSQVFGGANYGYTF; CDR3 DNA: TGCGCCAGCAGCCAAGTATTCGGGGGAGCTAACTATGGCTACACCTTC
D gene: NA; J gene: TRBJ1-2; clone size: once; V gene: TRBV5-1; CDR3 protein: CASSLGSGDYGYTF; CDR3 DNA: TGCGCCAGCAGCTTGGGGTCAGGGGACTATGGCTACACCTTC
D gene: NA; J gene: TRBJ1-5; clone size: NA; V gene: TRBV10-3; CDR3 protein: CAISESGGGQPQHF; CDR3 DNA: TGTGCCATCAGTGAGTCAGGGGGAGGGCAGCCCCAGCATTTT
D gene: NA; J gene: TRBJ1-6; clone size: NA; V gene: TRBV30; CDR3 protein: CAWRQQGWDALHF; CDR3 DNA: TGTGCCTGGAGACAGCAGGGGTGGGACGCCCTCCACTTT
D gene: TRBD1; J gene: TRBJ2-7; clone size: NA; V gene: TRBV18; CDR3 protein: CASSKDRGLEQYF; CDR3 DNA: TGTGCCAGCTCGAAAGACAGGGGACTTGAGCAGTACTTC
D gene: NA; J gene: TRBJ2-1; clone size: NA; V gene: TRBV29-1; CDR3 protein: CSVRSPPEDNEQFF; CDR3 DNA: TGCAGCGTACGGTCCCCCCCCGAGGACAATGAGCAGTTCTTC
D gene: NA; J gene: TRBJ2-6; clone size: few; V gene: TRBV4-2; CDR3 protein: CASSQVENPGANVLTF; CDR3 DNA: TGTGCCAGCAGCCAAGTGGAGAACCCTGGGGCCAACGTCCTGACTTTC
D gene: NA; J gene: TRBJ1-2; clone size: NA; V gene: TRBV30; CDR3 protein: CAWSVRSNYMGGYTF; CDR3 DNA: TGTGCCTGGAGTGTAAGGTCCAACTACATGGGGGGCTACACCTTC
D gene: TRBD2; J gene: TRBJ2-2; clone size: NA; V gene: TRBV15; CDR3 protein: CATSTPGLAGFNTGELFF; CDR3 DNA: TGTGCCACCAGCACCCCGGGACTAGCGGGGTTCAACACCGGGGAGCTGTTTTTT
D gene: NA; J gene: TRBJ1-6; clone size: NA; V gene: TRBV6-1; CDR3 protein: CASSEALLGGSPLHF; CDR3 DNA: TGTGCCAGCAGTGAAGCGCTTCTTGGGGGTTCACCCCTCCACTTT
D gene: NA; J gene: TRBJ1-2; clone size: NA; V gene: TRBV25-1; CDR3 protein: CASSEYGKGYTF; CDR3 DNA: TGTGCCAGCAGTGAATACGGGAAGGGCTACACCTTC
D gene: NA; J gene: TRBJ1-3; clone size: NA; V gene: TRBV4-3; CDR3 protein: CASSQKGNTIYF; CDR3 DNA: TGCGCCAGCAGCCAAAAGGGAAACACCATATATTTT
D gene: TRBD1; J gene: TRBJ1-5; clone size: NA; V gene: TRBV7-9; CDR3 protein: CASSPHGTGEAQPQHF; CDR3 DNA: TGTGCCAGCAGCCCCCATGGCACAGGGGAGGCTCAGCCCCAGCATTTT
D gene: NA; J gene: TRBJ1-6; clone size: NA; V gene: TRBV5-6; CDR3 protein: CASSLSGYNSPLHF; CDR3 DNA: TGTGCCAGCAGCTTGAGCGGTTATAATTCACCCCTCCACTTT
D gene: NA; J gene: TRBJ1-3; clone size: few; V gene: TRBV6-6; CDR3 protein: CASSYSIRGSGNTIYF; CDR3 DNA: TGTGCCAGCAGTTACTCGATCAGGGGTTCTGGAAACACCATATATTTT
D gene: NA; J gene: TRBJ2-5; clone size: NA; V gene: TRBV7-9; CDR3 protein: CASSLSRGGEETQYF; CDR3 DNA: TGTGCCAGCAGCTTAAGTCGGGGAGGCGAAGAGACCCAGTACTTC
D gene: NA; J gene: TRBJ1-4; clone size: NA; V gene: TRBV15; CDR3 protein: CATSREGPSSPNEKLFF; CDR3 DNA: TGTGCCACCAGCAGAGAGGGGCCTTCCTCTCCGAATGAAAAACTGTTTTTT
D gene: NA; J gene: TRBJ1-2; clone size: few; V gene: TRBV4-1; CDR3 protein: CASSQDMQGLNYGYTF; CDR3 DNA: TGCGCCAGCAGCCAAGATATGCAGGGACTAAACTATGGCTACACCTTC
D gene: TRBD2; J gene: TRBJ2-3; clone size: NA; V gene: TRBV27; CDR3 protein: CASSHRLAGGASTDTQYF; CDR3 DNA: TGTGCCAGCAGCCACAGGCTAGCGGGGGGGGCGAGCACAGATACGCAGTATTTT
D gene: NA; J gene: TRBJ1-1; clone size: NA; V gene: TRBV9; CDR3 protein: CASSLPPGTEAFF; CDR3 DNA: TGTGCCAGCAGCCTTCCTCCAGGCACTGAAGCTTTCTTT
D gene: NA; J gene: TRBJ2-1; clone size: NA; V gene: TRBV29-1; CDR3 protein: CSVDLGGVAGQFF; CDR3 DNA: TGCAGCGTTGACTTGGGTGGAGTTGCGGGGCAGTTCTTC
D gene: NA; J gene: TRBJ2-1; clone size: few; V gene: TRBV29-1; CDR3 protein: CSVWSSHGEQFF; CDR3 DNA: TGCAGCGTTTGGTCGTCTCATGGGGAGCAGTTCTTC
D gene: NA; J gene: TRBJ1-6; clone size: NA; V gene: TRBV6-5; CDR3 protein: CASSYSLGNSPLHF; CDR3 DNA: TGTGCCAGCAGTTACTCGTTGGGTAATTCACCCCTCCACTTT
D gene: NA; J gene: TRBJ1-1; clone size: NA; V gene: TRBV30; CDR3 protein: CAWSLTSGGTEAFF; CDR3 DNA: TGTGCCTGGAGTCTCACAAGTGGTGGGACTGAAGCTTTCTTT
D gene: NA; J gene: TRBJ1-6; clone size: NA; V gene: TRBV4-2; CDR3 protein: CASSRQDNSPLHF; CDR3 DNA: TGTGCCAGCAGCAGACAGGATAATTCACCCCTCCACTTT
D gene: NA; J gene: TRBJ1-5; clone size: NA; V gene: TRBV5-1; CDR3 protein: CASSLTVGDQPQHF; CDR3 DNA: TGCGCCAGCAGCTTGACAGTTGGGGATCAGCCCCAGCATTTT
D gene: NA; J gene: TRBJ2-5; clone size: few; V gene: TRBV11-1; CDR3 protein: CASSSPLGAQETQYF; CDR3 DNA: TGTGCCAGCAGCTCCCCCCTGGGGGCGCAAGAGACCCAGTACTTC
D gene: NA; J gene: TRBJ1-2; clone size: few; V gene: TRBV6-1; CDR3 protein: CASQFLGTSYGYTF; CDR3 DNA: TGTGCCAGCCAGTTCCTGGGGACCTCCTATGGCTACACCTTC
D gene: NA; J gene: TRBJ2-2; clone size: few; V gene: TRBV4-2; CDR3 protein: CASSQDGGTNTGELFF; CDR3 DNA: TGTGCCAGCAGCCAAGATGGGGGGACGAACACCGGGGAGCTGTTTTTT
D gene: TRBD2; J gene: TRBJ2-5; clone size: NA; V gene: TRBV4-2; CDR3 protein: CASSRSGVSEETQYF; CDR3 DNA: TGTGCCAGCAGCCGGAGCGGGGTCTCCGAAGAGACCCAGTACTTC
D gene: TRBD1; J gene: TRBJ2-3; clone size: NA; V gene: TRBV29-1; CDR3 protein: CSVYRGPTDTQYF; CDR3 DNA: TGCAGCGTCTACAGGGGGCCCACAGATACGCAGTATTTT
D gene: NA; J gene: TRBJ1-6; clone size: NA; V gene: TRBV29-1; CDR3 protein: CSVTEGRSNSPLHF; CDR3 DNA: TGCAGCGTTACAGAGGGGAGGAGTAATTCACCCCTCCACTTT
D gene: NA; J gene: TRBJ2-6; clone size: NA; V gene: TRBV2; CDR3 protein: CASRSGANVLTF; CDR3 DNA: TGTGCCAGCAGATCTGGGGCCAACGTCCTGACTTTC
D gene: TRBD1; J gene: TRBJ1-4; clone size: NA; V gene: TRBV30; CDR3 protein: CAWSSLGQGEGKLFF; CDR3 DNA: TGTGCCTGGAGCAGCCTCGGACAGGGAGAAGGGAAACTGTTTTTT
D gene: TRBD1; J gene: TRBJ1-4; clone size: NA; V gene: TRBV4-3; CDR3 protein: CASSQATGLNEKLFF; CDR3 DNA: TGCGCCAGCAGCCAAGCGACAGGGTTGAATGAAAAACTGTTTTTT
D gene: NA; J gene: TRBJ1-1; clone size: NA; V gene: TRBV6-6; CDR3 protein: CASSLGLHTEAFF; CDR3 DNA: TGTGCCAGCAGTTTAGGACTCCACACTGAAGCTTTCTTT
D gene: TRBD1; J gene: TRBJ1-6; clone size: NA; V gene: TRBV10-3; CDR3 protein: CAIRKTGTGNNSPLHF; CDR3 DNA: TGTGCCATCAGGAAAACCGGGACAGGGAATAATTCACCCCTCCACTTT
D gene: NA; J gene: TRBJ2-1; clone size: NA; V gene: TRBV4-1; CDR3 protein: CASSQVDHNNEQFF; CDR3 DNA: TGCGCCAGCAGCCAGGTGGACCATAACAATGAGCAGTTCTTC
D gene: TRBD1; J gene: TRBJ1-6; clone size: NA; V gene: TRBV7-9; CDR3 protein: CASSLVTGATLHF; CDR3 DNA: TGTGCCAGCAGCTTGGTAACAGGGGCGACCCTCCACTTT
D gene: NA; J gene: TRBJ2-1; clone size: NA; V gene: TRBV4-1; CDR3 protein: CASSQEYASSYNEQFF; CDR3 DNA: TGCGCCAGCAGCCAAGAATACGCTTCCTCCTACAATGAGCAGTTCTTC
D gene: TRBD1; J gene: TRBJ1-1; clone size: NA; V gene: TRBV19; CDR3 protein: CASSMAQGALPEAFF; CDR3 DNA: TGTGCCAGTAGTATGGCGCAGGGGGCCCTGCCTGAAGCTTTCTTT